The T cell receptor (beta chain) under discussion was sequenced for a study of cytomegalovirus exposure and HLA in healthy donors. Study-wide points: In a later analysis, across HLA loci, associated TCR counts were highest for DRB1, lowest for HLA-C. The HLA-A and HLA-B alleles of most subjects were reportedly predicted accurately from TCR beta sequences. The study recorded 150 to 200 TCR beta chains that were cytomegalovirus-associated.

Use of 60 Vbeta and 13 Jbeta primers characterized the PCR. Authors' data handling: Unique TCR beta chains numbered around 75 million in a later analysis, with approximately 10 million shared. TCRdb keeps only in-frame clones here, not all; method: immunoSEQ multiplex PCR. From that table come the V and J calls and clone size; the DNA was used to work out D and trimming. The sample records 85,000 to 90,000 clones, around 84% being singletons. Trimming removed 3 bases at V and 7 bases at J, with 10 bases between. The CDR3 totals 14 residues. Germline CDR1 is MNHNS and CDR2 is SASEGT. A note on this clone: Its antigen is not identified.

The chain combines TRBV6-1 with TRBJ1-6; no firm D call. The sample comprised PBMCs. This TCR was sampled from a man in his forties or fifties in good health and CMV-seropositive. The CDR3 spells CASSESRLNSPLHF. CDR3 DNA: TGTGCCAGCAGTGAGTCCAGGCTCAATTCACCCCTCCACTTT.